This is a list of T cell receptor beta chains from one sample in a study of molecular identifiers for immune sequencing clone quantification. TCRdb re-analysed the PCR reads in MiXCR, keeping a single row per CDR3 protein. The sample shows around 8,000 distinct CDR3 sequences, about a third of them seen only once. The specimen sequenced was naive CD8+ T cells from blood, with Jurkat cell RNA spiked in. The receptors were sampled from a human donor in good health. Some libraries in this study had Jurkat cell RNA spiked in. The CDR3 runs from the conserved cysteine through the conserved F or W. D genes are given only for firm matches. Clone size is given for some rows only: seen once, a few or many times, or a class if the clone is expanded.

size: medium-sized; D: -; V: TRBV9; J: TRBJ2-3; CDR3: CASSVVGADTQYF; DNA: TGTGCCAGCAGCGTAGTGGGGGCAGATACGCAGTATTTT
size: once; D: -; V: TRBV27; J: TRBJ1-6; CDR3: CASRLVRVVSYNSPLHF; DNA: TGTGCCAGCAGATTGGTCAGGGTGGTCTCCTATAATTCACCCCTCCACTTT
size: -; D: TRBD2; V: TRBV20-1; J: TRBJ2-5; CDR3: CSARPTSGRPFETQHF; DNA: TGCAGTGCTAGACCAACTAGCGGGAGGCCTTTTGAGACCCAGCACTTC
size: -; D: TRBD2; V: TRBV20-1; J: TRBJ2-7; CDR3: CSASGSGSYEQYF; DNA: TGCAGTGCTAGTGGCAGCGGGAGCTACGAGCAGTACTTC
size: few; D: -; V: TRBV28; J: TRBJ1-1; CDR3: CASKGHWGTEAFF; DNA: TGTGCCAGCAAGGGGCATTGGGGGACTGAAGCTTTCTTT
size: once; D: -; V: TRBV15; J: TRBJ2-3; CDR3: CATSRVADSQYF; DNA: TGTGCCACCAGCAGAGTGGCAGATTCGCAGTATTTT
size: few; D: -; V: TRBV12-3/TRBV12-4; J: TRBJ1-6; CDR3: CASSLSGNNSPLHF; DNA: TGTGCCAGCAGCCTATCAGGGAATAATTCACCCCTCCACTTT
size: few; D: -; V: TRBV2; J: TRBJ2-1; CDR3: CASMGLTNNEQFF; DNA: TGTGCCAGCATGGGCCTAACTAACAATGAGCAGTTCTTC
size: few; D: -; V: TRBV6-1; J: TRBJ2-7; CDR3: CASSETGSSASEQYF; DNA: TGTGCCAGCAGTGAAACGGGGTCAAGCGCGTCTGAGCAGTACTTC
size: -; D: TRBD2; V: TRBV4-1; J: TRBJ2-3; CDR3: CASSQRDYLTDTQYF; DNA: TGCGCCAGCAGCCAACGGGACTACCTCACAGATACGCAGTATTTT
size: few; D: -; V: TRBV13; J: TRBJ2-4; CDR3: CASRLGGSNIQYF; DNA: TGTGCCAGCCGCTTAGGCGGAAGTAACATTCAGTACTTC
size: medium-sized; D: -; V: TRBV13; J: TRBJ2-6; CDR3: CASSYPGPSGANVLTF; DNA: TGTGCCAGCAGCTATCCGGGGCCCTCTGGGGCCAACGTCCTGACTTTC
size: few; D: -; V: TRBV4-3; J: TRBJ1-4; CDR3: CASSHRQLSTNEKLFF; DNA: TGCGCCAGCAGCCATAGACAGTTATCGACTAATGAAAAACTGTTTTTT
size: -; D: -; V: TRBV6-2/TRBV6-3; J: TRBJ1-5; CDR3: CASSYSGGAYSNQPQHF; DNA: TGTGCCAGCAGTTACTCCGGGGGGGCCTATAGCAATCAGCCCCAGCATTTT
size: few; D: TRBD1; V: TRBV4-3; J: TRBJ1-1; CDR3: CASSQDLGTGVLLAEAFF; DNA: TGCGCCAGCAGCCAAGATCTGGGGACAGGGGTTCTTTTGGCTGAAGCTTTCTTT
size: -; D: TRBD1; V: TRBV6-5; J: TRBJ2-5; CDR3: CASSPTGYLQETQYF; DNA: TGTGCCAGCAGTCCGACAGGGTACCTCCAAGAGACCCAGTACTTC
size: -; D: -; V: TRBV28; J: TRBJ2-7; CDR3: CASSPLAHYGQYF; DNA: TGTGCCAGCAGCCCGCTAGCCCACTACGGGCAGTACTTC
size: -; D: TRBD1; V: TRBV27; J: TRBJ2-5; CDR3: CASSLLRDRVETQYF; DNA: TGTGCCAGCAGTTTGCTCCGGGACAGGGTAGAGACCCAGTACTTC
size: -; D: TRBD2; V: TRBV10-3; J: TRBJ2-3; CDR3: CAVGLAGATQYF; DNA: TGTGCCGTTGGACTAGCGGGAGCTACGCAGTATTTT
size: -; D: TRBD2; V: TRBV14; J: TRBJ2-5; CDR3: CASSQGRTLAGRETQYF; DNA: TGTGCCAGCAGCCAAGGGAGGACTCTAGCGGGAAGAGAGACCCAGTACTTC
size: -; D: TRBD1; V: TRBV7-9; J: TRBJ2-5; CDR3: CASSLQGAETQYF; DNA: TGTGCCAGCAGCCTGCAGGGGGCCGAGACCCAGTACTTC
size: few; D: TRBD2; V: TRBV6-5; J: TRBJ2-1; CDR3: CASRRTSERTNEQFF; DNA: TGTGCCAGCAGAAGGACTAGCGAAAGGACCAATGAGCAGTTCTTC
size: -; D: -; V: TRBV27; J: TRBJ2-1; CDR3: CACSARFGTPYNEQFF; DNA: TGTGCCTGCAGTGCCCGGTTCGGGACTCCTTACAATGAGCAGTTCTTC
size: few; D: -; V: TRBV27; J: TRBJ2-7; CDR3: CASGDLGTAAYEQYF; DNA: TGTGCCAGCGGGGACTTGGGGACGGCTGCCTACGAGCAGTACTTC
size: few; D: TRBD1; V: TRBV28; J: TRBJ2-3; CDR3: CASSLGQGAGYSTDTQYF; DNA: TGTGCCAGCAGTCTGGGACAGGGGGCCGGCTATAGCACAGATACGCAGTATTTT
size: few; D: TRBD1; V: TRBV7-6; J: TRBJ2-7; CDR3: CASSLRTGSMHEQYF; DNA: TGTGCCAGCAGCCTACGGACAGGTTCTATGCACGAGCAGTACTTC
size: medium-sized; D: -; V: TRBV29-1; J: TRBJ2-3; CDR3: CSVEEGQGGDTQYF; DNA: TGCAGCGTTGAAGAAGGGCAGGGAGGAGATACGCAGTATTTT
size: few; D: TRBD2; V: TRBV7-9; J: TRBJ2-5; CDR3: CASSLLAGPVSSETQYF; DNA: TGTGCCAGCAGCTTGCTAGCGGGTCCGGTCTCCAGTGAGACCCAGTACTTC
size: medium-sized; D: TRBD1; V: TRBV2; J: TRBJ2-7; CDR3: CASSEDRGRYEQYF; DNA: TGTGCCAGCAGTGAAGACAGGGGGAGGTACGAGCAGTACTTC
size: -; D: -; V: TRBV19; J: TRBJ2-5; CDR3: CASKGMREETQYF; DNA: TGTGCCAGTAAAGGGATGAGAGAAGAGACCCAGTACTTC
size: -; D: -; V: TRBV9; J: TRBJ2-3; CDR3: CASSGKDRTSTDTQYF; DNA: TGTGCCAGCAGCGGAAAGGACAGAACCTCCACAGATACGCAGTATTTT
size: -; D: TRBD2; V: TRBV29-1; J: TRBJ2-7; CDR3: CSVAGGSSYEQYF; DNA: TGCAGCGTGGCGGGGGGGAGCTCCTACGAGCAGTACTTC
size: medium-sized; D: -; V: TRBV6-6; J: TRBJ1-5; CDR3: CASSHWTQVGQPQHF; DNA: TGTGCCAGCAGCCACTGGACACAGGTTGGGCAGCCCCAGCATTTT
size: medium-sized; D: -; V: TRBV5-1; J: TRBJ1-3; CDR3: CASSSDRLGNTIYF; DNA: TGCGCCAGCAGCTCGGACAGACTTGGAAACACCATATATTTT
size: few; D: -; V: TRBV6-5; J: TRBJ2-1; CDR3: CASRKTSTGYNEQFF; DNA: TGTGCCAGCAGAAAAACTAGCACGGGCTACAATGAGCAGTTCTTC
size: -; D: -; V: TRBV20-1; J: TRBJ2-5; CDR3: CSAGRDGGAETQYF; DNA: TGCAGTGCGGGGCGGGATGGTGGGGCAGAGACCCAGTACTTC
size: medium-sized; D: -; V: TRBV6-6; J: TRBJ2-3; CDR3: CASSYPSQEDTQYF; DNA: TGTGCCAGCAGTTACCCCTCCCAGGAGGATACGCAGTATTTT
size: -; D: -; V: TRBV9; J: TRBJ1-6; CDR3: CASSVGGEGSPLHF; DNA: TGTGCCAGCAGCGTAGGCGGGGAGGGATCACCCCTCCACTTT
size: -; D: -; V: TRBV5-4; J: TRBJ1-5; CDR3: CASSLGPNQPQHF; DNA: TGTGCCAGCAGCTTGGGGCCCAATCAGCCCCAGCATTTT